The 21 T cell receptor beta chains presented below share a single source sample, sequenced in a study of beta chain features in type 1 diabetes. Expressed TCRB transcripts were sequenced after all isolated RNA was converted to cDNA. Using immunoSEQ multiplex PCR, the repertoire was profiled, and TCRdb retains in-frame clones only, with some absent. In the table there are around 340,000 clones, around a fifth of which are singletons. The source material was naive CD4+ T cells from blood. These receptors were taken from a woman between 18 and 30 years old in good health.

This chain links TRBV6-5 with TRBJ1-2; 7 bases line up with TRBD1. CDR1 is MNHEY and CDR2 is SVGAGI in the germline V gene. This CDR3 comprises 15 residues. V lost 5 bases, J lost 4 bases, and 10 bases stayed unmatched. The CDR3 region has the DNA TGTGCCAGCAGTCTCCGGGACAGAGGGGGCTATGGCTACACCTTC. Translation: CASSLRDRGGYGYTF.

This clone was counted a few times. The CDR3 sequence: CASSATGMPAFF. DNA for the CDR3: TGTGCCAGCAGCGCTACCGGGATGCCGGCTTTCTTT. The chain couples TRBV9 to TRBJ1-1; D remains unclear. Germline assignment: CDR1 SGDLS and CDR2 YYNGEE. The CDR3 runs to 12 residues. Trimming stripped 3 bases from V and 11 bases from J, with 14 bases between.

V is TRBV5-1 and J is TRBJ2-7, with a tentative D call TRBD1 (6 bases). V was pared by 1 base and J by 3 bases, with 11 bases between. Germline assignment: CDR1 SGHRS and CDR2 YFSETQ. The CDR3 consists of 14 residues. The chain's CDR3 is CASSLLGQIYEQYF. The CDR3 coding sequence is TGCGCCAGCAGCTTGCTCGGACAGATCTACGAGCAGTACTTC.

This clone came up a few times. The chain combines TRBV28 with TRBJ2-1, with D possibly being TRBD2 (7 bases). Between the trimmed V and J ends, which lost 3 bases and 6 bases, there was a span of 12 bases. Per germline, CDR1 MDHEN and CDR2 SYDVKM. The CDR3 contains 14 residues. The CDR3 DNA reads as TGTGCCAGCAGTTTGGGGGGGGCGGGCAATGAGCAGTTCTTC. It encodes CASSLGGAGNEQFF.

This clone was detected only a few times. Its ends do not fully match the called genes, so a read error is possible. The chain has TRBV7-7 and TRBJ2-5; TRBD2 is a possible D gene (6 bases). The CDR3 has 14 amino acids. Germline values: CDR1 SSHAT, CDR2 FNYEAQ (reference sequence). CDR3 in amino acids: CASSPVAVQETQYF. The CDR3 DNA reads TGTGCTAGCAGCCCAGTAGCGGTCCAAGAGACCCAGTACTTC.

The chain joins TRBV19 to TRBJ2-5, with TRBD2 identical over 10 bases. The junction had 2 bases not matched to a gene; V was cut back by 5 bases and J by 2 bases. The CDR3 runs to 14 residues. Germline-derived CDR1 and CDR2 are LNHDA and SQIVND (reference sequence). CDR3 amino acids: CASSSSGRQETQYF. As DNA, the CDR3 is TGTGCCAGTAGTTCTAGCGGGAGACAAGAGACCCAGTACTTC.

The rearrangement joins TRBV7-6 to TRBJ2-2; 7 bases agree with TRBD1. Germline V gene lookup returns CDR1 SGHVS and CDR2 FNYEAQ. Trimming removed 6 bases from V and 7 bases from J; junction bases left unmatched: 14. CDR3 length: 16 residues. The CDR3 loop reads CASRKDRDAGNGELFF. For the CDR3, the DNA is TGTGCCAGCAGGAAAGACAGGGACGCTGGGAACGGGGAGCTGTTTTTT.

The CDR3 loop is CASSQTSGGGYGYTF. In DNA, the CDR3 is TGCGCCAGCAGCCAAACGTCCGGGGGGGGCTATGGCTACACCTTC. The chain is built from TRBV4-1 and TRBJ1-2, with D possibly matching TRBD1 (5 bases). CDR3 length equals 15 residues. V lost 2 bases to trimming and J lost 4 bases, with 14 bases between them. The germline CDR1 and CDR2 sequences are MGHRA and YSYEKL.

J is TRBJ1-2 and V is TRBV7-2; D is perhaps TRBD1 (5 bases). In germline, CDR1 is SGHTA, CDR2 FQGNSA. The CDR3 runs 14 residues. V lost 5 bases and J lost 1, with 11 bases in between. CDR3 loop: CASSRTRINYGYTF. CDR3 DNA: TGTGCCAGCAGCCGGACAAGGATTAACTATGGCTACACCTTC.

This clone was counted a few times. The V gene is TRBV30, the J gene TRBJ2-2; maybe TRBD1 (6 bases). Trimming pared 4 bases from V and 0 bases from J, leaving 9 bases between. The length of the CDR3 is 14 residues. Per germline, CDR1 GTSNPN and CDR2 SVGIG (reference sequence). CDR3 residues: CAWKGTTNTGELFF. In nucleotides, the CDR3 is TGTGCCTGGAAAGGGACAACGAACACCGGGGAGCTGTTTTTT.

CDR3 DNA sequence: TGTGCCAGCAGCGCCTATTTAGCGGGTAACACCGGGGAGCTGTTTTTT. It specifies CASSAYLAGNTGELFF. V and J are TRBV9 and TRBJ2-2; the match to TRBD2 covers 7 bases. Trimming took 3 bases from V and 2 from J; bases not matched to a gene: 7. Germline loops: CDR1 SGDLS, CDR2 YYNGEE. CDR3 length: 16 amino acids.

The chain carries TRBV21-1 and TRBJ1-2. TRBV21-1 is a recognized pseudogene. This CDR3 is built from 9 residues. CDR3 bases: TGTGCCAGCTCCCGGGGCTACACCTTC. This encodes CASSRGYTF.

There are a few counts of this clone. The gene calls are TRBV7-2 and TRBJ2-3; 9 nucleotides align to TRBD2. V shed 0 bases and J 5 bases; nucleotides not matched to a gene: 6. The CDR3 is 16 amino acids. The germline gives CDR1 SGHTA, CDR2 FQGNSA. CDR3 in amino acids: CASSLAASGVGDTQYF. The CDR3 nucleotides are TGTGCCAGCAGCTTAGCGGCTAGCGGGGTAGGAGATACGCAGTATTTT.

This chain connects TRBV30 to TRBJ2-4; perhaps TRBD1 as D (5 bases). The CDR3 sequence is 14 residues long. The germline gives CDR1 GTSNPN, CDR2 SVGIG (reference sequence). V was pared by 2 bases and J by 5 bases, with 13 bases between. CDR3 protein: CAWSILLTENIQYF. The DNA for the CDR3 is TGTGCCTGGAGTATTCTCCTGACAGAAAACATTCAGTACTTC.

This clone has only a few counts. This chain connects TRBV9 to TRBJ2-1; 8 nucleotides line up with TRBD2. The ends lost 3 bases at V and 4 bases at J; junction bases unmatched: 12. This CDR3 region has 17 residues. Germline V gene lookup returns CDR1 SGDLS and CDR2 YYNGEE. The CDR3 DNA reads as TGTGCCAGCAGCGAGGGGTTAGCGGGGACGCTTTACAATGAGCAGTTCTTC. Protein product: CASSEGLAGTLYNEQFF.

In this sample, this clone turned up a few times. The rearrangement joins TRBV4-3 to TRBJ2-1, with D possibly being TRBD1 (6 bases). CDR1 is LGHNA and CDR2 is YSLEER in the germline V gene. This CDR3 is built from 17 residues. With 0 bases removed from V and 3 bases from J, the gap between germline ends came to 15 bases. CDR3 protein: CASSQDPDRSYYNEQFF. DNA of the CDR3: TGCGCCAGCAGCCAAGATCCCGACAGGAGCTACTACAATGAGCAGTTCTTC.

In this sample, this clone turned up a few times. V is TRBV10-3 and J is TRBJ2-1, with D perhaps TRBD2 (7 bases). V was pared by 8 bases and J by 9 bases, with 20 bases between. Germline V gives CDR1 ENHRY, CDR2 SYGVKD. The CDR3 covers 14 residues. For the CDR3, the DNA is TGTGCCATCGCTGGGGGCGGGAGAGTGGGTGAGCAGTTCTTC. Translation gives CAIAGGGRVGEQFF.

The rearrangement uses TRBV4-3 and TRBJ2-1, with D uncertain. Per germline, CDR1 LGHNA and CDR2 YSLEER. This CDR3 is built from 15 residues. V lost 0 bases and J 5 bases, leaving 11 bases between the germline ends. The CDR3: CASSQDSGSHNEQFF. CDR3 DNA: TGCGCCAGCAGCCAAGATTCCGGGTCCCACAATGAGCAGTTCTTC.

The chain joins TRBV7-2 to TRBJ1-6; 12 bases fit TRBD1. The ends lost 5 bases at V and 10 bases at J; junction bases unmatched: 6. The CDR3 spans 15 residues. CDR1 and CDR2 (germline): SGHTA, FQGNSA. The DNA of the CDR3 is TGTGCCAGCAGCCCGGGACAGGGGGCACGGTCACCCCTCCACTTT. Residues: CASSPGQGARSPLHF.

This clone was seen more than once but under ten times. The chain combines TRBV18 with TRBJ2-7, with D possibly matching TRBD2 (5 bases). The length of the CDR3 is 13 residues. Germline CDR1 is KGHSH and CDR2 is LQKENI. V gave up 0 bases and J gave up 5 bases, with 8 bases separating them. DNA of the CDR3: TGTGCCAGCTCACCACCGGGGAGCAACGAGCAGTACTTC. Translating it yields CASSPPGSNEQYF.

This clone was observed a few times. The J gene is TRBJ2-1, the V gene TRBV4-3; 14 bases map to TRBD2. CDR3 length: 15 residues. Looked up from germline, CDR1 is LGHNA and CDR2 is YSLEER. V shed 0 bases and J 15 bases; nucleotides not matched to a gene: 7. CDR3 bases: TGCGCCAGCAGCCAAGAGGGACTAGCGGGAGCTCGGAGGTTCTTC. Protein product: CASSQEGLAGARRFF.